What follows are 32 T cell receptor beta chains derived from one specimen sequenced in a study of T cell changes during pregnancy in multiple sclerosis. Sequencing was performed with immunoSEQ multiplex PCR; in TCRdb, only in-frame clones are kept and a portion is missing. The sample has 30,000 to 40,000 clones, roughly 90% seen once. This specimen was CD4+ T cells from peripheral blood mononuclear cells, taken before pregnancy. All receptors come from a female donor with multiple sclerosis, enrolled in a pregnancy study.

This clone was recorded once. This rearrangement joins TRBV28 to TRBJ1-1; tentative D call: TRBD1 (6 bases). Germline lookup yields CDR1 MDHEN and CDR2 SYDVKM. CDR3 length: 14 residues. Trimming took off 4 bases at V and 14 bases at J, with 23 bases between the two ends. CDR3 loop: CASSSTGDGVGKFF. CDR3 bases: TGTGCCAGCAGTTCGACAGGCGACGGGGTCGGGAAGTTCTTT.

As to this clone: An end of the junction differs from the germline gene, which may be a read error. The J gene is TRBJ2-4, the V gene TRBV28, with 9 bases that match TRBD1. There are 11 residues in the CDR3. Germline assignment: CDR1 MDHEN and CDR2 SYDVKM. CDR3 sequence: CASSGDRAANF. CDR3 DNA sequence: TGTGCCAGCAGCGGGGACAGGGCGGCTAACTTC.

The chain has TRBV7-2 and TRBJ2-3, with D possibly TRBD2 on 5 matching bases. Between the trimmed V and J ends, which lost 2 bases and 6 bases, there was a span of 9 bases. CDR1 is SGHTA and CDR2 is FQGNSA in the germline V gene. The CDR3 is 13 amino acids. The CDR3 reads CASSLPSSDTQYF. CDR3 nucleotide sequence: TGTGCCAGCAGCTTACCTAGCTCTGATACGCAGTATTTT.

The chain carries TRBV5-6 and TRBJ2-4; unclear D gene. Trimming took off 3 bases at V and 0 bases at J, with 7 bases between the two ends. The germline V gene has CDR1 SGHDT and CDR2 YYEEEE. The CDR3 is made up of 14 amino acids. The CDR3 is CASSSFLAKNIQYF. The CDR3 bases are TGTGCCAGCAGCTCCTTTCTAGCCAAAAACATTCAGTACTTC.

The chain links TRBV14 to TRBJ1-2; 10 nucleotides line up with TRBD1. The CDR3 covers 15 residues. Germline CDR1 is SGHDN and CDR2 is FVKESK. V lost 3 bases and J lost 4; bases outside the gene matches: 5. The CDR3 reads CASSQGQGLSYGYTF. The CDR3 DNA reads as TGTGCCAGCAGCCAGGGACAGGGGTTGTCCTATGGCTACACCTTC. The whole variable domain, filled in from reference TRBV14 and TRBJ1-2, reads EAGVTQFPSHSVIEKGQTVTLRCDPISGHDNLYWYRRVMGKEIKFLLHFVKESKQDESGMPNNRFLAERTGGTYSTLKVQPAELEDSGVYFCASSQGQGLSYGYTFGSGTRLTVV.

The chain uses TRBV19 and TRBJ1-2, with D hard to call. The length of the CDR3 is 13 residues. Germline lookup yields CDR1 LNHDA and CDR2 SQIVND (reference sequence). Between the trimmed V and J ends, which lost 3 bases and 3 bases, there was a span of 8 bases. The CDR3 reads CASSMSAYYGYTF. The DNA of the CDR3 is TGTGCCAGTAGTATGAGCGCTTACTATGGCTACACCTTC. The full variable domain, with the rest looked up from reference TRBV19 and TRBJ1-2, is DGGITQSPKYLFRKEGQNVTLSCEQNLNHDAMYWYRQDPGQGLRLIYYSQIVNDFQKGDIAEGYSVSREKKESFPLTVTSAQKNPTAFYLCASSMSAYYGYTFGSGTRLTVV.

V usage is TRBV7-3 and J usage is TRBJ1-2, with 7 bases lining up with TRBD1. This CDR3 contains 15 residues. Germline values: CDR1 SGHTA, CDR2 FQGTGA. J was trimmed by 4 bases and V by 4 bases; bases with no gene match: 9. CDR3 DNA: TGTGCCAGCAGCTCGGTCCCGGGACAGCCCTATGGCTACACCTTC. It yields the protein CASSSVPGQPYGYTF.

This clone was observed once. The chain links TRBV4-1 to TRBJ1-2; D is ambiguous. Trimming pared 1 base from V and 1 base from J, leaving 22 bases between. Germline-derived CDR1 and CDR2 are MGHRA and YSYEKL. The CDR3 loop spans 19 amino acids. CDR3 sequence (DNA): TGCGCCAGCAGCCAAGTCAACTTCGTGGGAGGGTCCCTTAACTATGGCTACACCTTC. Protein: CASSQVNFVGGSLNYGYTF.

The V and J genes are TRBV18 and TRBJ1-1; TRBD1 agrees at 7 bases. The CDR3 has 13 residues. J gave up 7 bases and V 2 bases, and 4 bases lay outside the gene matches. Germline CDR1 KGHSH, CDR2 LQKENI. The CDR3 reads CASSPDREVEAFF. The CDR3 DNA sequence: TGTGCCAGCTCACCAGACAGGGAAGTTGAAGCTTTCTTT.

The chain recombines TRBV5-1 with TRBJ2-4, with D possibly TRBD2 on 6 matching bases. V gave up 10 bases and J gave up 0 bases, with 8 bases separating them. The CDR3 loop spans 12 amino acids. Looked up from germline, CDR1 is SGHRS and CDR2 is YFSETQ. The CDR3 is CAFGGAKNIQYF. The CDR3 DNA follows: TGCGCCTTCGGGGGAGCCAAAAACATTCAGTACTTC. Looking up the rest from reference TRBV5-1 and TRBJ2-4 gives the full variable domain: KAGVTQTPRYLIKTRGQQVTLSCSPISGHRSVSWYQQTPGQGLQFLFEYFSETQRNKGNFPGRFSGRQFSNSRSEMNVSTLELGDSALYLCAFGGAKNIQYFGAGTRLSVL.

The rearrangement links TRBV23-1 to TRBJ1-2; possible D gene TRBD1, 6 bases. TRBV23-1 is filed as an ORF, its function uncertain. Trimming took 4 bases from V and 1 from J, leaving 31 bases between them. The CDR3 sequence is 21 residues long. Written as DNA, the CDR3 is TGCGCCAGCAGTCCCTACGCGGGGGCTGAATGTCGGGACTCCGATAACTATGGCTACACCTTC. It yields the protein CASSPYAGAECRDSDNYGYTF.

The chain couples TRBV7-9 to TRBJ1-1; D may be TRBD1 (5 bases). The CDR3 has 13 residues. V shed 3 bases and J shed 3 bases, with 8 bases lying between them. From germline, CDR1 is SEHNR and CDR2 FQNEAQ (reference sequence). CDR3 amino acids: CASSLGGDTEAFF. In nucleotides, the CDR3 is TGTGCCAGCAGCTTGGGGGGTGACACTGAAGCTTTCTTT.

The V call is TRBV2, the J call TRBJ1-1; D remains ambiguous. CDR3 size: 12 residues. The V end lost 2 bases, the J end lost 9 bases, and 10 bases lay between the germline ends. CDR1 is SNHLY, CDR2 FYNNEI, per germline. Here the CDR3 DNA reads TGTGCCAGCAGTGAATCTGGCCCGCAAGCTTTCTTT. Its protein is CASSESGPQAFF.

The chain employs TRBV7-9 and TRBJ2-7; perhaps TRBD2 as D (5 bases). The length of the CDR3 is 12 residues. CDR1 and CDR2 from the germline V gene are SEHNR and FQNEAQ (reference sequence). V lost 3 bases to trimming and J lost 2 bases, with 5 bases between them. The DNA of the CDR3 is TGTGCCAGCAGCTTCGGGGCCTACGAGCAGTACTTC. Protein sequence: CASSFGAYEQYF.

The CDR3 DNA reads as TGCGCCAGCAGCTTCCGGGACAGTACCGGGGAGCTGTTTTTT. This codes for CASSFRDSTGELFF. The V call is TRBV5-1, the J call TRBJ2-2; TRBD1 matches at 7 bases. Germline lookup yields CDR1 SGHRS and CDR2 YFSETQ. J lost 5 bases, V lost 2 bases, and 3 bases had no gene match. The CDR3 length is 14 residues.

The chain combines TRBV4-1 with TRBJ2-7; D may be TRBD1 (5 bases). Germline V gene data show CDR1 as MGHRA and CDR2 as YSYEKL. V lost 3 bases and J 7 bases, leaving 16 bases between the germline ends. The CDR3 covers 14 residues. The CDR3 loop is CASSQTDQGREQYF. Here the CDR3 DNA reads TGCGCCAGCAGCCAGACTGATCAGGGCCGGGAGCAGTACTTC.

Worth noting for this clone: One end of the junction is discordant with germline, which a read error may explain. The chain has TRBV5-1 and TRBJ2-7; TRBD2 matches at 9 bases. The CDR3 is made up of 20 amino acids. Germline lookup yields CDR1 SGHRS and CDR2 YFSETQ. The CDR3 loop is CASSKFPVAGVPDSSYEQCF. The DNA of the CDR3 is TGCGCCAGCAGCAAATTTCCGGTAGCGGGGGTACCTGATAGCTCCTACGAGCAGTGCTTC.

The gene calls are TRBV7-6 and TRBJ1-1, with D possibly TRBD1 on 6 matching bases. Germline V CDR1 and CDR2: SGHVS, FNYEAQ. The CDR3 is made up of 16 amino acids. The V and J ends lost 5 bases and 1 base respectively, with 17 bases between them. CDR3: CASSQGGGGRNTEAFF. CDR3 bases: TGTGCCAGCAGCCAAGGGGGAGGGGGGCGGAACACTGAAGCTTTCTTT.

The V call is TRBV28, the J call TRBJ1-2, with D possibly being TRBD1 (6 bases). The V gene's germline CDR1 is MDHEN and CDR2 SYDVKM. CDR3 length equals 14 residues. V dropped 6 bases and J dropped 9 bases, with 20 bases sitting between them. The CDR3 DNA is TGTGCCAGCAGCAACACAGCACAGGGTAGGAGCTACACCTTC. This encodes CASSNTAQGRSYTF.

The CDR3 is CASSLPSGGNTDTQYF. As DNA, the CDR3 is TGTGCCAGCAGCTTACCTAGCGGGGGTAATACAGATACGCAGTATTTT. The chain couples TRBV11-2 to TRBJ2-3; the match to TRBD2 covers 10 bases. After removal of 2 bases from V and 3 bases from J, the junction contained 5 bases not matched to a gene. CDR1 SGHAT and CDR2 FQNNGV come from the germline V gene. The CDR3 spans 16 residues.

This clone occurred once. V and J are TRBV7-9 and TRBJ1-4; 7 bases align to TRBD1. The CDR3 runs to 15 residues. After removal of 5 bases from V and 4 bases from J, the junction contained 7 bases not matched to a gene. Germline V gives CDR1 SEHNR, CDR2 FQNEAQ (reference sequence). CDR3 bases: TGTGCCAGCAGCCCACGACAGGGAGATAATGAAAAACTGTTTTTT. Amino acids: CASSPRQGDNEKLFF. Drawing the rest from reference TRBV7-9 and TRBJ1-4, the complete variable domain is DTGVSQNPRHKITKRGQNVTFRCDPISEHNRLYWYRQTLGQGPEFLTYFQNEAQLEKSRLLSDRFSAERPKGSFSTLEIQRTEQGDSAMYLCASSPRQGDNEKLFFGSGTQLSVL.

This chain joins TRBV7-9 and TRBJ2-1; D is possibly TRBD2 (6 bases). This CDR3 has 16 amino acids. The germline V gene has CDR1 SEHNR and CDR2 FQNEAQ (reference sequence). V was pared by 7 bases and J by 8 bases, with 24 bases between. The CDR3 loop is CASTPGGYFVADEQFF. The CDR3, as DNA: TGTGCCAGCACCCCTGGGGGGTATTTCGTTGCGGATGAGCAGTTCTTC.

The chain joins TRBV5-1 to TRBJ1-1; 8 bases fit TRBD1. The V gene's germline CDR1 is SGHRS and CDR2 YFSETQ. Trimming took 1 base from V and 1 from J; bases not matched to a gene: 3. This CDR3 has 15 amino acids. DNA of the CDR3: TGCGCCAGCAGCTTGCGGGGACAGGAGAACACTGAAGCTTTCTTT. It specifies CASSLRGQENTEAFF.

The CDR3 sequence is CSGRGGPGSEQFF. Here the CDR3 DNA reads TGCAGCGGGAGGGGGGGGCCGGGGAGTGAGCAGTTCTTC. V gene TRBV29-1 combines with J gene TRBJ2-1, with D possibly being TRBD2 (7 bases). The germline CDR1 and CDR2 sequences are SQVTM and ANQGSEA. Trimming removed 7 bases at V and 9 bases at J, with 19 bases between. The CDR3 totals 13 residues.

This chain connects TRBV7-9 to TRBJ2-7, with 10 bases identical to TRBD1. This CDR3 is built from 13 residues. Trimming removed 6 bases from V and 4 bases from J; junction bases left unmatched: 3. Germline V gene sequence: CDR1 SEHNR, CDR2 FQNEAQ (reference sequence). The CDR3 DNA reads TGTGCCAGCAGAACGGGACAGGGGTACGAGCAGTACTTC. Translated: CASRTGQGYEQYF.

The genes are TRBV7-8 and TRBJ1-6, with D perhaps matching TRBD1 (6 bases). The length of the CDR3 is 17 residues. V dropped 0 bases and J dropped 3 bases, with 12 bases sitting between them. CDR1 and CDR2 (germline): SGHVS, FQNEAQ. The CDR3 DNA is TGTGCCAGCAGCTTAGCGTGGGGAGGGGGCTATAATTCACCCCTCCACTTT. Amino acid sequence: CASSLAWGGGYNSPLHF. Full variable domain (outside the CDR3, taken from reference TRBV7-8 and TRBJ1-6): GAGVSQSPRYKVAKRGQDVALRCDPISGHVSLFWYQQALGQGPEFLTYFQNEAQLDKSGLPSDRFFAERPEGSVSTLKIQRTQQEDSAVYLCASSLAWGGGYNSPLHFGNGTRLTVT.

This chain connects TRBV7-8 to TRBJ1-5; a possible D gene is TRBD1 (5 bases). Germline CDR1 reads SGHVS; CDR2 reads FQNEAQ. V lost 5 bases to trimming and J lost 0 bases, with 14 bases between them. This CDR3 has 16 residues. CDR3 in amino acids: CASSPQGPYSNQPQHF. CDR3 nucleotides: TGTGCCAGCAGCCCGCAGGGTCCGTATAGCAATCAGCCCCAGCATTTT.

The rearrangement uses TRBV29-1 and TRBJ2-2; TRBD1 aligns across 8 bases. Germline V gene data show CDR1 as SQVTM and CDR2 as ANQGSEA. J was trimmed by 4 bases and V by 7 bases; bases with no gene match: 11. CDR3 size: 15 residues. The CDR3 spells CSAQGQGASTGELFF. CDR3 nucleotide sequence: TGCAGCGCCCAGGGGCAGGGGGCTAGCACCGGGGAGCTGTTTTTT.

The chain carries TRBV6-5 and TRBJ1-2; 7 positions match TRBD1. The junction had 1 base not matched to a gene; V was cut back by 4 bases and J by 2 bases. Germline lookup yields CDR1 MNHEY and CDR2 SVGAGI. The CDR3 sequence is 13 residues long. The CDR3 region is CASSSDRNYGYTF. CDR3 nucleotides: TGTGCCAGCAGTTCGGACAGGAACTATGGCTACACCTTC.

The sample holds a few counts of this clone. V gene TRBV11-2 combines with J gene TRBJ1-4; 11 bases line up with TRBD1. Germline CDR1 is SGHAT and CDR2 is FQNNGV. The CDR3 has 14 residues. V was clipped by 5 bases and J by 7 bases; unmatched bases: 3. The CDR3 reads CASSLGQGAEKLFF. CDR3 bases: TGTGCCAGCAGCCTCGGACAGGGGGCTGAAAAACTGTTTTTT.

This rearrangement joins TRBV5-4 to TRBJ1-2, with TRBD1 matching over 7 bases. Germline loops: CDR1 SGHNT, CDR2 YYREEE (reference sequence). The CDR3 contains 15 residues. Trimming at V came to 1 base and at J to 2 bases, leaving 5 bases not matched to a gene. This CDR3 is CASSLRGQWNYGYTF. CDR3 in DNA: TGTGCCAGCAGCTTGCGGGGACAGTGGAACTATGGCTACACCTTC.

The chain employs TRBV2 and TRBJ1-1; D is unclear. V gave up 2 bases and J gave up 2 bases, with 6 bases separating them. Germline-derived CDR1 and CDR2 are SNHLY and FYNNEI. This CDR3 has 13 amino acids. The CDR3 region is CASSEQTNTEAFF. Here the CDR3 DNA reads TGTGCCAGCAGTGAACAGACAAACACTGAAGCTTTCTTT.